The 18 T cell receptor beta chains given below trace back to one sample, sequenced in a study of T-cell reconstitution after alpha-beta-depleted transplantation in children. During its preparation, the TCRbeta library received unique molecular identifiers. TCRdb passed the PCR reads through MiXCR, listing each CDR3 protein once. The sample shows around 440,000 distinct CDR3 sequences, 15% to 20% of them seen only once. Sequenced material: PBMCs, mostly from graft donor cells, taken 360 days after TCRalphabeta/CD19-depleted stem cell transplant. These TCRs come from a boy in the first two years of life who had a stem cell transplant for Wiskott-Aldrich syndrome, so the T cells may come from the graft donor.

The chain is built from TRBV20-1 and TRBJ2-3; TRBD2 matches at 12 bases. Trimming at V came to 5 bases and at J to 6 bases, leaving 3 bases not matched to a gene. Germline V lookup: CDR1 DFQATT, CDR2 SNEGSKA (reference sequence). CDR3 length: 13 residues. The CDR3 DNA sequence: TGCAGTGCTCCGGGACTAGCGGGCGATACGCAGTATTTT. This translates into CSAPGLAGDTQYF.

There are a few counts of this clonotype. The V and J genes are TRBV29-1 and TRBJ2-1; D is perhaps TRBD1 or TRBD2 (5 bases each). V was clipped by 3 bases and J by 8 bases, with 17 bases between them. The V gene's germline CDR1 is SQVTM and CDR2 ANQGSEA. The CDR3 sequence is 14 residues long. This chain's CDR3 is CSVEPPRENDEQFF. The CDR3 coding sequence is TGCAGCGTTGAGCCGCCCAGGGAGAACGATGAGCAGTTCTTC.

This chain's CDR3 is CASSLVPGGTGELFF. CDR3 DNA sequence: TGTGCCAGCAGCTTAGTTCCCGGGGGGACCGGGGAGCTGTTTTTT. The chain is built from TRBV7-2 and TRBJ2-2; 7 bases fit TRBD2. Germline CDR1 and CDR2: SGHTA and FQGNSA. V gave up 1 base and J gave up 5 bases; unmatched junction bases: 4. The CDR3 sequence is 15 residues long. The full variable domain, in which reference TRBV7-2 and TRBJ2-2 provide the parts outside the CDR3, is GAGVSQSPSNKVTEKGKDVELRCDPISGHTALYWYRQSLGQGLEFLIYFQGNSAPDKSGLPSDRFSAERTGGSVSTLTIQRTQQEDSAVYLCASSLVPGGTGELFFGEGSRLTVL.

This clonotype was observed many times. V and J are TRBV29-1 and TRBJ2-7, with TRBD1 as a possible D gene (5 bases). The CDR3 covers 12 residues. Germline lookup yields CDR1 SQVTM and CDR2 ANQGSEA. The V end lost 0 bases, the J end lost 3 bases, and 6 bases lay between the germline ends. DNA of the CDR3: TGCAGCGTTGAAGAACAGGACTACGAGCAGTACTTC. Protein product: CSVEEQDYEQYF.

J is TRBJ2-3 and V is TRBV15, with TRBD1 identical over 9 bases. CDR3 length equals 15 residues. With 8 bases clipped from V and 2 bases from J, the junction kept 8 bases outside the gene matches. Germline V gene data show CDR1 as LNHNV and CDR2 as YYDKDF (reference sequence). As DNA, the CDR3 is TGTGCCACCGAGACACAGGGGGCGGACACAGATACGCAGTATTTT. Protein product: CATETQGADTDTQYF. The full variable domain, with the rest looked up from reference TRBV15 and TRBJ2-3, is DAMVIQNPRYQVTQFGKPVTLSCSQTLNHNVMYWYQQKSSQAPKLLFHYYDKDFNNEADTPDNFQSRRPNTSFCFLDIRSPGLGDTAMYLCATETQGADTDTQYFGPGTRLTVL.

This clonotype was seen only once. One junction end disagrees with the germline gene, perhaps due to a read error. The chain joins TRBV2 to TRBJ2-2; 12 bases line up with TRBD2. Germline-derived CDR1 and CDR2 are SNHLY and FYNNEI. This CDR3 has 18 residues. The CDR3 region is CACSLRLAGAANTGELFF. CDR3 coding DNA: TGTGCCTGCAGTTTGAGACTAGCGGGAGCAGCGAACACCGGGGAGCTGTTTTTT. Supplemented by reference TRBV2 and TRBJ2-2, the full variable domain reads EPEVTQTPSHQVTQMGQEVILRCVPISNHLYFYWYRQILGQKVEFLVSFYNNEISEKSEIFDDQFSVERPDGSNFTLKIRSTKLEDSAMYFCACSLRLAGAANTGELFFGEGSRLTVL.

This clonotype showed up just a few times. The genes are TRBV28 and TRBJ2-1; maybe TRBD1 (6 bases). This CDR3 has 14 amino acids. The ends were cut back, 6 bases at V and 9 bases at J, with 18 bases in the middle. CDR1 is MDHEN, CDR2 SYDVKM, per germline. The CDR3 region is CASSPLPGDGEQFF. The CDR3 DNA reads TGTGCCAGCAGCCCCCTCCCAGGGGACGGTGAGCAGTTCTTC.

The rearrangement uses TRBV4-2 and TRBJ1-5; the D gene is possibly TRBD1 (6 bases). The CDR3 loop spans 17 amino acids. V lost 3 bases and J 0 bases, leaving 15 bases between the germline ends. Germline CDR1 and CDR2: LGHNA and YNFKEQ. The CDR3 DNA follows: TGTGCCAGCAGCCATCTCCGGGACACCAATAGCAATCAGCCCCAGCATTTT. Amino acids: CASSHLRDTNSNQPQHF.

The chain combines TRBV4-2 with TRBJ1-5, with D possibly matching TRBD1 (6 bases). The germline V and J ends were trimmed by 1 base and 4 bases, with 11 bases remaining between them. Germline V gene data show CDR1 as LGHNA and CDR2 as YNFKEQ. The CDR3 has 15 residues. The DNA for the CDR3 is TGTGCCAGCAGCCAAGTTTGGACAGTTAATCAGCCCCAGCATTTT. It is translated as CASSQVWTVNQPQHF.

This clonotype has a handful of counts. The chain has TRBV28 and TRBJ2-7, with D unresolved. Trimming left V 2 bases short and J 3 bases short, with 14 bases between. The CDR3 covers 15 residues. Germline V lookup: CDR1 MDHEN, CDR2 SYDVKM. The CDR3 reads CASSLRNRLSYEQYF. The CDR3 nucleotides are TGTGCCAGCAGTTTACGGAACCGCCTGAGCTACGAGCAGTACTTC. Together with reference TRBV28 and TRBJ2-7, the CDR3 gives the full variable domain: DVKVTQSSRYLVKRTGEKVFLECVQDMDHENMFWYRQDPGLGLRLIYFSYDVKMKEKGDIPEGYSVSREKKERFSLILESASTNQTSMYLCASSLRNRLSYEQYFGPGTRLTVT.

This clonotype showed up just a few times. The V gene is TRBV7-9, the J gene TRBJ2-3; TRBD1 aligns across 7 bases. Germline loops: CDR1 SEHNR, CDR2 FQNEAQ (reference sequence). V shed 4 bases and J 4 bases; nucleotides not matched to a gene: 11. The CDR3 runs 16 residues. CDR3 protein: CASSSNYRGNSDTQYF. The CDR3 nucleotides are TGTGCCAGCAGCTCAAATTACAGGGGTAATTCAGATACGCAGTATTTT.

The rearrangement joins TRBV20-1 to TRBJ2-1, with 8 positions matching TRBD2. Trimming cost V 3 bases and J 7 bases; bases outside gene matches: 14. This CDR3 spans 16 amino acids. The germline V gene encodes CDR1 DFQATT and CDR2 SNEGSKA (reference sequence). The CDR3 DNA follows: TGCAGTGCTAGGATGCCCGGTGAGCGGGGGTTGAATGAGCAGTTCTTC. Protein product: CSARMPGERGLNEQFF.

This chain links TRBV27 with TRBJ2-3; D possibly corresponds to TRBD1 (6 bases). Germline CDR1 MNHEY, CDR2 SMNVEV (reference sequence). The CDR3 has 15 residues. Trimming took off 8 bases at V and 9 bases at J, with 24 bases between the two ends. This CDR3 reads CASSVGGFIVTTQYF. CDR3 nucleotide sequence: TGTGCCAGCTCCGTAGGGGGATTCATAGTAACCACGCAGTATTTT.

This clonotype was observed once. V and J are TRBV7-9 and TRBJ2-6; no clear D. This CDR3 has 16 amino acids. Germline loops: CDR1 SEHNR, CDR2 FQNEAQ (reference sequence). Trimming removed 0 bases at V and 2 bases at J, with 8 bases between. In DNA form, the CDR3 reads TGTGCCAGCAGCTTAGCTTCGGGTACTGGGGCCAACGTCCTGACTTTC. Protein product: CASSLASGTGANVLTF.

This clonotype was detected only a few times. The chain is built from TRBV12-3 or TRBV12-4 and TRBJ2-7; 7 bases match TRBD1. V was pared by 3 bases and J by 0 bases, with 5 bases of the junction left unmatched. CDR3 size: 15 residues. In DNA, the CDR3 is TGTGCCAGCAGTTTTGGACAGGCCGCCTCCTACGAGCAGTACTTC. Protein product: CASSFGQAASYEQYF.

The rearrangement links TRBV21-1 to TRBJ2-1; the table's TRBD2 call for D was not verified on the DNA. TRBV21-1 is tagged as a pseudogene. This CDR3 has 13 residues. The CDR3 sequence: CASRGLAGREQFF. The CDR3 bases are TGTGCCAGCAGAGGACTAGCGGGACGGGAGCAGTTCTTC.

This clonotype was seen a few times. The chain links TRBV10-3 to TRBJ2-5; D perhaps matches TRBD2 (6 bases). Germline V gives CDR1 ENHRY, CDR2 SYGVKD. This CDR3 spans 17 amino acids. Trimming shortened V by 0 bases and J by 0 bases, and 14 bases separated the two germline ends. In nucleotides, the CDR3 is TGTGCCATCAGTGAGTCGAGACGGGGGAAATACCAAGAGACCCAGTACTTC. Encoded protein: CAISESRRGKYQETQYF.

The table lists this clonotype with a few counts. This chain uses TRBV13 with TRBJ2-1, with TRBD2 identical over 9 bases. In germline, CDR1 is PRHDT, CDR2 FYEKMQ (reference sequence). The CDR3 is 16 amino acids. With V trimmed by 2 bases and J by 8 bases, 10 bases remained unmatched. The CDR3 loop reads CASSLSGSGSGYEQFF. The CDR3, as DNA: TGTGCCAGCAGCTTAAGTGGTAGCGGGAGCGGTTATGAGCAGTTCTTC.